Detailed here is one T cell receptor beta chain. Antigen: not known. This entry comes from a study of T cell responses to AZD1222 COVID-19 vaccine. Trimming left V 1 base short and J 3 bases short, with 13 bases between. Looked up from germline, CDR1 is SGHRS and CDR2 is YFSETQ. This CDR3 spans 15 amino acids. The method was immunoSEQ multiplex PCR; TCRdb's version includes in-frame clones alone and lacks a portion of them. The table has approximately 190,000 clones, 75% to 90% seen once. Broader study findings: With two AZD1222 doses given, Spike-specific TCR breadth and depth both rose. Clonal diversity may have been underestimated in mostly white British donors.

The source is an adult in good health. Sequencing used peripheral blood, obtained on day 0 of MenACWY control vaccination. This chain uses TRBV5-1 with TRBJ1-2; a possible D gene is TRBD1 (5 bases). DNA of the CDR3: TGCGCCAGCAGCTTGCTAACCAGGGAAGACTATGGCTACACCTTC. It codes for CASSLLTREDYGYTF.